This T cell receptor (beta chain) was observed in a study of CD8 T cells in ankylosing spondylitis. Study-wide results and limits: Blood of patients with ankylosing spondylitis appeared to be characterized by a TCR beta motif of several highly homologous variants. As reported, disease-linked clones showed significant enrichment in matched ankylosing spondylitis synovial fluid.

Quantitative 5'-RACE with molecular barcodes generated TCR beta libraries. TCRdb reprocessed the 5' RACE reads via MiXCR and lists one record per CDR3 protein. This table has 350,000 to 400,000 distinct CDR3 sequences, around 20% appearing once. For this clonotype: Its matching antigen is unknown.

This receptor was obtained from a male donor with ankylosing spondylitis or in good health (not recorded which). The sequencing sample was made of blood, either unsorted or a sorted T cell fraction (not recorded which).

The CDR3 nucleotides read TGTGCCAGCAGTTTATCGGCGGACAGCTTAATCTACGAGCAGTACTTC. Translated: CASSLSADSLIYEQYF. The genes are TRBV27 and TRBJ2-7; maybe TRBD1 (6 bases). With 0 bases removed from V and 3 bases from J, the gap between germline ends came to 15 bases. The CDR3 is made up of 16 amino acids. Germline loops: CDR1 MNHEY, CDR2 SMNVEV (reference sequence).